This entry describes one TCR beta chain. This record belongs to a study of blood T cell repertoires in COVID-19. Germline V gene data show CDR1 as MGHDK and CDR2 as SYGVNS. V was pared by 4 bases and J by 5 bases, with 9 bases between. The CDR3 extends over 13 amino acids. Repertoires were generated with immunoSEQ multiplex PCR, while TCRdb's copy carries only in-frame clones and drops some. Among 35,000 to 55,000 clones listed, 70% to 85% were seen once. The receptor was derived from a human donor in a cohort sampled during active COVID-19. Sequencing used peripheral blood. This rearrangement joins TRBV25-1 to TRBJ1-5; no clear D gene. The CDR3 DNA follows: TGTGCCAGCAGTGTGAGCGGGGATCAGCCCCAGCATTTT. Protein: CASSVSGDQPQHF. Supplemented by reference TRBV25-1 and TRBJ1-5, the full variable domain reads EADIYQTPRYLVIGTGKKITLECSQTMGHDKMYWYQQDPGMELHLIHYSYGVNSTEKGDLSSESTVSRIRTEHFPLTLESARPSHTSQYLCASSVSGDQPQHFGDGTRLSIL.